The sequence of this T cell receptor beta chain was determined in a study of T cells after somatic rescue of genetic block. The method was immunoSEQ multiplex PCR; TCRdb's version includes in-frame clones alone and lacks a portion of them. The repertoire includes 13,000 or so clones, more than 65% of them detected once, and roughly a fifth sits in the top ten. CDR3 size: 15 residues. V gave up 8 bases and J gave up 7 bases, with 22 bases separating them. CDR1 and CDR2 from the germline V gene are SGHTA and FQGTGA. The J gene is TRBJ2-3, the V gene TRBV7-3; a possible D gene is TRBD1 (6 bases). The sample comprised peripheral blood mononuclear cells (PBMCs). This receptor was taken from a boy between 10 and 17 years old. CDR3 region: CASSKVTGPQNTQYF. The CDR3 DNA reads TGTGCCAGCTCAAAGGTGACAGGACCACAGAATACGCAGTATTTT.